This is a list of T cell receptor beta chains from one sample in a study of T cell changes during pregnancy in multiple sclerosis. Clones were read by immunoSEQ multiplex PCR, and TCRdb kept only the in-frame ones, dropping some. Here the sample spans some 76,000 clones, roughly 91% being singletons. The input for sequencing was CD4+ T cells from peripheral blood mononuclear cells, taken after pregnancy. Receptor source: a female donor with multiple sclerosis, enrolled in a pregnancy study. The CDR3 runs from the conserved cysteine through the conserved F or W. Fields, in order: CDR3 protein, V gene, clone size. Size is omitted from some rows. Given values are once, few, many or a class for expanded clones.

CSVILGRAPLYEQYF,TRBV29-1,.
CASSISRGLKGDEQFF,TRBV19,.
CAWSNQGAAFGTNEKLFF,TRBV30,.
CASSMMIGTGAMNTEAFF,TRBV19,.
CASSQSGSNTEAFF,TRBV5-4,once
CASSPGLRGLTEAFF,TRBV5-1,.
CASSPWDSNYGYTF,TRBV6-5,.
CASRKSRGLNEKLFF,TRBV27,.
CTSSQDRQGTNSGNQPQHF,TRBV1,.
CAWQGGGTYEQYF,TRBV30,.
CASSYGDSNEKLFF,TRBV6-6,once
CASSYVLSGRAVEQYF,TRBV6-6,.
CASRGQGAAGVGYEQYF,TRBV28,.
CARGRNTSSGNTIYF,TRBV27,.
CASSLEYGLAGGGDTQYF,TRBV5-4,.
CASSVGSRSYEQYF,TRBV9,.
CASSLGARGYTF,TRBV19,.
CASSSWGGEGEKLFF,TRBV6-5,.
CASSLGSGGVSYEQYF,TRBV11-2,once
CASSVPGQGYHEQYF,TRBV2,once
CASSRPGQGRHEQFF,TRBV28,.
CASSPGGLAGGAGYNEQFF,TRBV4-1,.
CASSWGTGRDSGNTIYF,TRBV5-1,.
CASSQGRGGQDSPLHF,TRBV4-2,.
CASSLGLAYNEQFF,TRBV7-6,few